This paragraph reports one TCR beta chain. Its antigen is unknown. This CDR3 is built from 16 residues. CDR1 is MDHEN, CDR2 SYDVKM, per germline. V was trimmed by 6 bases and J by 4 bases, leaving 19 bases between them. Clones were sequenced by immunoSEQ multiplex PCR, and TCRdb holds only the in-frame ones, with some missing. The data contain fewer than 65,000 clones, 93% of them singletons. This sample is part of a study of siplizumab effects on memory and regulatory T cells. Study-wide results and limits: Assignment to unstimulated subsets succeeded for only a minor fraction of the alloreactive clones.

The specimen was CD8+ T cells sorted from blood. V and J are TRBV28 and TRBJ2-1, with TRBD1 as a possible D gene (7 bases). The TCR originated in a human donor in good health. CDR3 DNA sequence: TGTGCCAGCAGGGGCCAGGGGGGAGGAGAATACAATGAGCAGTTCTTC. It yields the protein CASRGQGGGEYNEQFF.